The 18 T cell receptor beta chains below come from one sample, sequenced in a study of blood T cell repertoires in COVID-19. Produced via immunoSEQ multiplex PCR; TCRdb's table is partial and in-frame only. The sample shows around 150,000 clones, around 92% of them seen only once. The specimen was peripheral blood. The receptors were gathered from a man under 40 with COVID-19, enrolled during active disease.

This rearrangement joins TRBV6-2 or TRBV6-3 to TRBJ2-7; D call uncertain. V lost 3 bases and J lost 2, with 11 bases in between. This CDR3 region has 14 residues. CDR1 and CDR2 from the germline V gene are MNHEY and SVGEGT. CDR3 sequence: CASSYQILTYEQYF. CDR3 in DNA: TGTGCCAGCAGTTATCAGATCCTTACCTACGAGCAGTACTTC.

The CDR3: CASSLGTVPAQHF. The CDR3 DNA reads TGTGCCAGCAGCTTGGGGACAGTTCCTGCCCAGCATTTT. This rearrangement joins TRBV5-6 to TRBJ1-5, with D perhaps matching TRBD1 (6 bases). Per germline, CDR1 SGHDT and CDR2 YYEEEE. The CDR3 length is 13 residues. Trimming stripped 0 bases from V and 11 bases from J, with 12 bases between. The variable domain in full, completed from reference TRBV5-6 and TRBJ1-5, reads DAGVTQSPTHLIKTRGQQVTLRCSPKSGHDTVSWYQQALGQGPQFIFQYYEEEERQRGNFPDRFSGHQFPNYSSELNVNALLLGDSALYLCASSLGTVPAQHFGDGTRLSIL.

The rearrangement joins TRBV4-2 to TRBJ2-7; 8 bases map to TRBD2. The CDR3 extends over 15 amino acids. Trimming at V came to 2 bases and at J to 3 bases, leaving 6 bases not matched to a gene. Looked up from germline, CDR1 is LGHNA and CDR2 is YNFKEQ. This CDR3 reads CASSQTAGEGYEQYF. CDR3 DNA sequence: TGTGCCAGCAGCCAAACAGCGGGAGAGGGCTACGAGCAGTACTTC.

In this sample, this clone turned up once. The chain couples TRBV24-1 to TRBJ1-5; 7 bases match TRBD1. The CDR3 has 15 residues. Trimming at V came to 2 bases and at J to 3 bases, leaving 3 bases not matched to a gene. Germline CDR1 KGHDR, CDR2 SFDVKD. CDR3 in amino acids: CATSDSRGYNQPQHF. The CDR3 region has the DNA TGTGCCACCAGTGATTCCAGGGGGTACAATCAGCCCCAGCATTTT.

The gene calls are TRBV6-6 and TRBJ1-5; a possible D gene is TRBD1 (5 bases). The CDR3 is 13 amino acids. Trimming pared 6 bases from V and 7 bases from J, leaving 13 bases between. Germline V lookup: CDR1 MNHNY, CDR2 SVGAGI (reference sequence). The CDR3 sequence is CASSVGGKQPQHF. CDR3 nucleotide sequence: TGTGCCAGCAGCGTCGGGGGTAAACAGCCCCAGCATTTT.

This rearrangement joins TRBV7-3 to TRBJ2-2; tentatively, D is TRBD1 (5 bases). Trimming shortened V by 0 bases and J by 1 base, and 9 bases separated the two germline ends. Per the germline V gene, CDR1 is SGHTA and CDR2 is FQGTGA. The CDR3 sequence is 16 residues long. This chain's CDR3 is CASSLTQVGNTGELFF. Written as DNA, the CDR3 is TGTGCCAGCAGCTTAACACAGGTTGGGAACACCGGGGAGCTGTTTTTT.

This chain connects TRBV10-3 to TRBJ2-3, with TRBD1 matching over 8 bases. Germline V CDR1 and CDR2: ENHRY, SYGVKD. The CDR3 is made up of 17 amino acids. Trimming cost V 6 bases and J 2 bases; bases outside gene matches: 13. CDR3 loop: CAISLTQGAGVTDTQYF. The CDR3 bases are TGTGCCATCAGCCTAACCCAGGGGGCAGGGGTCACAGATACGCAGTATTTT.

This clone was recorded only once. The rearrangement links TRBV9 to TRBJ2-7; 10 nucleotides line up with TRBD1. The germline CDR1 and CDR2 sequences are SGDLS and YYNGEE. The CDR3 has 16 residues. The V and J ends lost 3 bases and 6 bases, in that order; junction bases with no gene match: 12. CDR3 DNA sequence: TGTGCCAGCAGCGAACATTCCGGGACAGGGGCCCTCGAGCAGTACTTC. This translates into CASSEHSGTGALEQYF.

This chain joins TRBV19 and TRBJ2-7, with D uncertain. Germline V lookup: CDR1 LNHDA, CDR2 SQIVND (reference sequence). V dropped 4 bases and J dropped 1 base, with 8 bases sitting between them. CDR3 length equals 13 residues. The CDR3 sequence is CASSRAESYEQYF. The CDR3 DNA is TGTGCCAGTAGTAGGGCAGAATCCTACGAGCAGTACTTC.

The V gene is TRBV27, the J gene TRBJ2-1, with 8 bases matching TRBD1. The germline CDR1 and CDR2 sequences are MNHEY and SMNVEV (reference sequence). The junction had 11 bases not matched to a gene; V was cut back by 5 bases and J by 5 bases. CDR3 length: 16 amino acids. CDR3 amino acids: CASSPLGQAVDNEQFF. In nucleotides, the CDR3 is TGTGCCAGCAGTCCATTGGGACAGGCGGTGGACAATGAGCAGTTCTTC.

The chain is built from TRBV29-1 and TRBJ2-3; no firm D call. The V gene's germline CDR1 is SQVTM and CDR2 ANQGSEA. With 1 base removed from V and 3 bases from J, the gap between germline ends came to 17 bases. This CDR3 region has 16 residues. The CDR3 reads CSVEAYTRSVTDTQYF. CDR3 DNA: TGCAGCGTTGAAGCTTACACCAGGTCGGTGACAGATACGCAGTATTTT.

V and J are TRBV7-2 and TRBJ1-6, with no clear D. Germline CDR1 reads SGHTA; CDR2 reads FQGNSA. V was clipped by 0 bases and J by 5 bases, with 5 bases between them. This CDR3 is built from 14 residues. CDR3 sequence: CASSLAFNNSPLHF. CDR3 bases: TGTGCCAGCAGCTTAGCGTTTAATAATTCACCCCTCCACTTT.

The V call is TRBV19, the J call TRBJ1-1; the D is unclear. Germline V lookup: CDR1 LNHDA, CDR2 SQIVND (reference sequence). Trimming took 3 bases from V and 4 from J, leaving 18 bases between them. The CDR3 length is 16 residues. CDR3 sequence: CASSMSGLRWGTEAFF. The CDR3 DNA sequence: TGTGCCAGTAGTATGTCAGGACTTCGCTGGGGCACTGAAGCTTTCTTT.

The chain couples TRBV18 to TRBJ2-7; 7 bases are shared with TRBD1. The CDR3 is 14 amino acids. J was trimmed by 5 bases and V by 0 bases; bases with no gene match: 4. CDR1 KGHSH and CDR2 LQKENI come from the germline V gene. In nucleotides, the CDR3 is TGTGCCAGCTCACCACCTAATGACAGGGACGAGCAGTACTTC. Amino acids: CASSPPNDRDEQYF.

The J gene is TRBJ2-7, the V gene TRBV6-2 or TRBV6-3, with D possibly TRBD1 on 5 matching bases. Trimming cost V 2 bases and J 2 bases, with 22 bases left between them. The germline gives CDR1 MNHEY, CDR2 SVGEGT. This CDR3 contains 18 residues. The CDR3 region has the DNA TGTGCCAGCAGTTACGTTTGGGGCCGAACCTCCTCAACCTACGAGCAGTACTTC. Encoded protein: CASSYVWGRTSSTYEQYF.

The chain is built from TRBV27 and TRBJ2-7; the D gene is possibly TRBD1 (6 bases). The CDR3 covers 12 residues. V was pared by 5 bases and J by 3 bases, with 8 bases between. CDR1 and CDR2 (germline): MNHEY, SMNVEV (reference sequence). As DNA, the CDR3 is TGTGCCAGCAGTACAGGGAACTACGAGCAGTACTTC. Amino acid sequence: CASSTGNYEQYF.

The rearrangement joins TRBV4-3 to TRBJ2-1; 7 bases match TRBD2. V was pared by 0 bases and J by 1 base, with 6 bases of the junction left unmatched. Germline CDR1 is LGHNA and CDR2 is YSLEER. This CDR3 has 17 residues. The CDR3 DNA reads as TGCGCCAGCAGCCAAGACGGGGGAGCGGGATCCTACAATGAGCAGTTCTTC. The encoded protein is CASSQDGGAGSYNEQFF.

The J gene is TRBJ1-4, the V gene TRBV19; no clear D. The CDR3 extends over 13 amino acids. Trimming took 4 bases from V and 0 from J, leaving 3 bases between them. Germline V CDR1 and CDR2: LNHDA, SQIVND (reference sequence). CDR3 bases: TGTGCCAGTAGTAGAGCAACTAATGAAAAACTGTTTTTT. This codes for CASSRATNEKLFF. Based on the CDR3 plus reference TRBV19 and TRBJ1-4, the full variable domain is DGGITQSPKYLFRKEGQNVTLSCEQNLNHDAMYWYRQDPGQGLRLIYYSQIVNDFQKGDIAEGYSVSREKKESFPLTVTSAQKNPTAFYLCASSRATNEKLFFGSGTQLSVL.